Following are 30 T cell receptor beta chains from one sample sequenced in a study of regulatory T cells in long-lasting Graves disease. Assembly of TCR beta libraries relied on iRepertoire HTBI primers together with Arm-PCR of CDR3 regions. MiXCR was run by TCRdb on the multiplex PCR reads, yielding one entry per CDR3 protein. The sample carries approximately 350,000 distinct CDR3 sequences, 15% to 20% recorded once. Time point given: newly diagnosed GD, antithyroid drugs for less than 3 months. Isolated PBMC RNA provided the starting material for the TCR library. The sample also formed part of further work on T cells in Graves' hyperthyroidism and ophthalmopathy.

The specimen was peripheral blood mononuclear cells (PBMCs), collected at new diagnosis, from a patient treated with antithyroid drugs. These receptor sequences come from a woman aged 18 to 35 with Graves disease.

The table lists this clonotype with many counts. The gene calls are TRBV20-1 and TRBJ2-2; D remains unclear. The V and J ends lost 2 bases and 5 bases respectively, with 6 bases between them. This CDR3 is 12 amino acids long. Looked up from germline, CDR1 is DFQATT and CDR2 is SNEGSKA (reference sequence). The CDR3 sequence: CSARKETGELFF. The CDR3, as DNA: TGCAGTGCTAGAAAGGAAACCGGGGAGCTGTTTTTT.

This clonotype was counted at least ten times. V is TRBV7-9 and J is TRBJ1-5; 8 nucleotides align to TRBD1. Germline loops: CDR1 SEHNR, CDR2 FQNEAQ (reference sequence). Trimming at V came to 4 bases and at J to 4 bases, leaving 6 bases not matched to a gene. CDR3 size: 15 residues. The CDR3 spells CASSSFGQGNQPQHF. Written as DNA, the CDR3 is TGTGCCAGCAGCTCTTTCGGACAGGGTAATCAGCCCCAGCATTTT.

The table lists this clonotype with a few counts. Given a much more abundant clone one base away, this may be a read error. The chain carries TRBV5-6 and TRBJ2-1; the D gene could be TRBD1 or TRBD2 (5 bases each). The V gene's germline CDR1 is SGHDT and CDR2 YYEEEE. The ends were cut back, 0 bases at V and 5 bases at J, with 6 bases in the middle. The CDR3 spans 13 residues. This chain's CDR3 is CASSLVGDNEQFF. DNA of the CDR3: TGTGCCAGCAGCTTGGTGGGGGACAATGAGCAGTTCTTC.

To note about this clonotype: It may be a read error: a sequence one base away is much more abundant. The CDR3 bases are TGCAGTGTTAGAGACGGGAAACTAAACACTGAAGCTTTCTTT. Residues: CSVRDGKLNTEAFF. The chain has TRBV20-1 and TRBJ1-1; no clear D gene. Germline CDR1 and CDR2: DFQATT and SNEGSKA (reference sequence). CDR3 length: 14 residues.

This chain links TRBV6-9 with TRBJ1-1; D might be TRBD1 (5 bases). The CDR3 is 15 amino acids. The ends were cut back, 3 bases at V and 3 bases at J, with 14 bases in the middle. Germline V gene sequence: CDR1 MNHGY, CDR2 SVAAGI. For the CDR3, the DNA is TGTGCCAGCAGTTACGGGCCGGGGGGGGACACTGAAGCTTTCTTT. Its translation: CASSYGPGGDTEAFF.

There are many counts of this clonotype. This rearrangement joins TRBV2 to TRBJ2-4, with D uncertain. Germline CDR1 SNHLY, CDR2 FYNNEI. V was cut by 6 bases and J by 10 bases, with 10 bases left in between. This CDR3 contains 11 residues. Here the CDR3 DNA reads TGTGCCAGCAGGGGCTACCTTATTCAGTACTTC. Encoded protein: CASRGYLIQYF.

This chain uses TRBV11-3 with TRBJ2-2, with D maybe TRBD2 (6 bases). This CDR3 spans 14 amino acids. Trimming took off 0 bases at V and 5 bases at J, with 7 bases between the two ends. The germline gives CDR1 SGHNT, CDR2 YENEEA. CDR3 sequence (DNA): TGTGCCAGCAGCTTAGATGGGGGGACCGGGGAGCTGTTTTTT. This encodes CASSLDGGTGELFF.

This clonotype was detected a few times. This chain links TRBV10-3 with TRBJ2-7; D is perhaps TRBD1 (6 bases). The germline V gene encodes CDR1 ENHRY and CDR2 SYGVKD. CDR3 size: 14 residues. V gave up 3 bases and J gave up 1 base, with 10 bases separating them. The CDR3 nucleotides read TGTGCCATCAGTGACAGGGGTTTGTCCTACGAGCAGTACTTC. It yields the protein CAISDRGLSYEQYF.

The chain employs TRBV6-9 and TRBJ1-2, with D tentatively TRBD1 (6 bases). The CDR3 runs to 17 residues. V was clipped by 3 bases and J by 3 bases, with 20 bases between them. Germline-derived CDR1 and CDR2 are MNHGY and SVAAGI. The CDR3 DNA reads as TGTGCCAGCAGTTACTCTCTTGACGGGGGGCTCGACTATGGCTACACCTTC. Translation gives CASSYSLDGGLDYGYTF.

This clonotype was counted ten times or more. V gene TRBV7-8 combines with J gene TRBJ1-2, with 8 bases that match TRBD1. Losses at the gene ends were 3 bases for V and 7 bases for J; bases not matched to a gene: 13. Germline assignment: CDR1 SGHVS and CDR2 FQNEAQ. The length of the CDR3 is 16 residues. The CDR3 reads CASSFVVGRGLPGYTF. CDR3 sequence (DNA): TGTGCCAGCAGCTTTGTTGTGGGCAGGGGGCTGCCTGGCTACACCTTC.

This clonotype was seen many times. This chain links TRBV3-1 with TRBJ2-7, with TRBD2 matching over 7 bases. The CDR3 runs 14 residues. The junction had 3 bases not matched to a gene; V was cut back by 1 base and J by 3 bases. Germline V gene data show CDR1 as LGHDT and CDR2 as YNNKEL (reference sequence). The CDR3 sequence is CASSQGSSGYEQYF. DNA for the CDR3: TGTGCCAGCAGCCAAGGGTCTAGCGGCTACGAGCAGTACTTC.

This chain uses TRBV6-2 or TRBV6-3 with TRBJ2-4; 8 nucleotides match TRBD1. This CDR3 is built from 15 residues. V trimming: 5 bases; J trimming: 0 bases; junction bases outside the gene matches: 3. Germline CDR1 is MNHEY and CDR2 is SVGEGT. CDR3 sequence (DNA): TGTGCCAGCAGTCGACAGGGGCAAGCCAAAAACATTCAGTACTTC. It specifies CASSRQGQAKNIQYF.

This clonotype has just a few counts. The CDR3: CASGGALGYEQYF. The CDR3 nucleotides are TGCGCCAGCGGGGGGGCTTTGGGCTACGAGCAGTACTTC. J is TRBJ2-7 and V is TRBV10-2; the D gene is possibly TRBD2 (7 bases). Trimming pared 8 bases from V and 3 bases from J, leaving 14 bases between. There are 13 residues in the CDR3. CDR1 and CDR2 from the germline V gene are WSHSY and SAAADI.

CDR3 DNA sequence: TGTGCCAGCAGACAGGACAGGGGGTCAAATGAGCAGTTCTTC. This codes for CASRQDRGSNEQFF. This chain joins TRBV27 and TRBJ2-1, with TRBD1 matching over 10 bases. This CDR3 comprises 14 residues. The ends lost 6 bases at V and 7 bases at J; junction bases unmatched: 6. Germline V gene sequence: CDR1 MNHEY, CDR2 SMNVEV (reference sequence).

This clonotype was detected many times. DNA for the CDR3: TGTGCCAGCAGGGGGTACGGAGATCAGCCCCAGCATTTT. It is translated as CASRGYGDQPQHF. The V gene is TRBV12-3 or TRBV12-4, the J gene TRBJ1-5; D is uncertain. The CDR3 sequence is 13 residues long. V was shortened by 6 bases and J by 5 bases, with 11 bases between the two germline ends.

The chain couples TRBV5-4 to TRBJ2-3; D not certain. Germline values: CDR1 SGHNT, CDR2 YYREEE (reference sequence). Trimming took off 4 bases at V and 2 bases at J, with 11 bases between the two ends. The CDR3 is 14 residues long. CDR3 coding DNA: TGTGCCAGCAGCAATAGTTGGCACACAGATACGCAGTATTTT. This sequence encodes CASSNSWHTDTQYF.

This clonotype was counted at least ten times. This chain connects TRBV5-1 to TRBJ2-1; D may correspond to TRBD1 or TRBD2 (5 bases each). The V end was cut by 0 bases, the J end by 9 bases, with 16 bases between. The CDR3 is 15 residues long. CDR1 SGHRS and CDR2 YFSETQ come from the germline V gene. This CDR3 is CASSLEGTYVSEQFF. In DNA form, the CDR3 reads TGCGCCAGCAGCTTGGAGGGGACGTACGTCAGTGAGCAGTTCTTC.

The V and J genes are TRBV24-1 and TRBJ2-3; no firm D call. Trimming took off 1 base at V and 0 bases at J, with 7 bases between the two ends. This CDR3 has 15 amino acids. Germline CDR1 KGHDR, CDR2 SFDVKD. This chain's CDR3 is CATSDFSRSTDTQYF. CDR3 nucleotide sequence: TGTGCCACCAGTGATTTCTCGAGGAGCACAGATACGCAGTATTTT.

The chain combines TRBV9 with TRBJ1-3; D is uncertain. This CDR3 has 15 amino acids. V was pared by 4 bases and J by 4 bases, with 15 bases between. Looked up from germline, CDR1 is SGDLS and CDR2 is YYNGEE. The CDR3 spells CASSPREREGNTIYF. As DNA, the CDR3 is TGTGCCAGCAGCCCCCGGGAGAGGGAGGGAAACACCATATATTTT.

This clonotype was picked up one time. The chain has TRBV19 and TRBJ1-4; D remains unclear. V shed 5 bases and J shed 4 bases, with 11 bases lying between them. Germline assignment: CDR1 LNHDA and CDR2 SQIVND (reference sequence). The CDR3 contains 14 residues. CDR3: CASSDRAVNEKLFF. For the CDR3, the DNA is TGTGCCAGTAGTGACCGGGCCGTTAATGAAAAACTGTTTTTT.

This clonotype was found once. The likely explanation is a read error, given a far larger clone one base away. The CDR3 does not close with the conserved phenylalanine or tryptophan, likely indicating a read error. This rearrangement joins TRBV11-3 to TRBJ2-7, with D perhaps TRBD1 or TRBD2 (5 bases each). Germline lookup yields CDR1 SGHNT and CDR2 YENEEA. V shed 5 bases and J shed 3 bases, with 14 bases lying between them. The length of the CDR3 is 14 residues. In nucleotides, the CDR3 is TGTGCCAGCAGCCGGGCTGGGGCGGGCTACGAGCAGTACTCC. Translation gives CASSRAGAGYEQYS.

In its sample, this clonotype was seen many times. This chain connects TRBV18 to TRBJ2-1, with unresolved D. The CDR3 spans 11 residues. CDR1 and CDR2 from the germline V gene are KGHSH and LQKENI. With 10 bases removed from V and 7 bases from J, the gap between germline ends came to 11 bases. The CDR3 loop is CATPSVNEQFF. CDR3 DNA sequence: TGTGCCACCCCGTCGGTAAATGAGCAGTTCTTC.

This clonotype was counted between two and nine times. This chain connects TRBV5-1 to TRBJ2-2, with 15 bases identical to TRBD2. The CDR3 covers 18 residues. Per germline, CDR1 SGHRS and CDR2 YFSETQ. V lost 3 bases to trimming and J lost 2 bases; unmatched junction nucleotides: 5. The CDR3 here is CASSSGLAGGVNTGELFF. DNA for the CDR3: TGCGCCAGCAGCTCCGGACTAGCGGGGGGGGTAAACACCGGGGAGCTGTTTTTT. Variable domain in full (rest from reference TRBV5-1 and TRBJ2-2): KAGVTQTPRYLIKTRGQQVTLSCSPISGHRSVSWYQQTPGQGLQFLFEYFSETQRNKGNFPGRFSGRQFSNSRSEMNVSTLELGDSALYLCASSSGLAGGVNTGELFFGEGSRLTVL.

This clonotype was seen at least ten times. The chain combines TRBV3-1 with TRBJ1-2; TRBD1 aligns across 9 bases. After removal of 4 bases from V and 6 bases from J, the junction contained 6 bases not matched to a gene. Germline V gives CDR1 LGHDT, CDR2 YNNKEL (reference sequence). This CDR3 has 14 residues. The CDR3: CASSLPGQGDGYTF. The CDR3 DNA reads TGTGCCAGCAGCCTACCGGGACAGGGCGATGGCTACACCTTC.

Details on this clonotype: The likely explanation is a read error, given a far larger clone one base away. The chain recombines TRBV30 with TRBJ2-3; TRBD2 matches 12 bases. Near its end, the DNA agrees better with TRBJ2-1, so the J call may be wrong. Germline V lookup: CDR1 GTSNPN, CDR2 SVGIG (reference sequence). The CDR3 covers 14 residues. CDR3 sequence (DNA): TGTGCCTGGAGTGTCCTAGCGGGGGGGGGGAAGCAGTTCTTC. This codes for CAWSVLAGGGKQFF.

This clonotype has ten or more counts. V is TRBV14 and J is TRBJ2-2, with TRBD1 as a possible D gene (6 bases). CDR3 length: 15 residues. The ends were cut back, 0 bases at V and 5 bases at J, with 10 bases in the middle. Germline V CDR1 and CDR2: SGHDN, FVKESK. The CDR3 loop is CASSQEWGRTGELFF. In DNA form, the CDR3 reads TGTGCCAGCAGCCAAGAGTGGGGGCGGACCGGGGAGCTGTTTTTT.

This clonotype was seen ten or more times. CDR3 in DNA: TGCGCCAGCAGCCAGCTCGGACAGAACAATCAGCCCCAGCATTTT. Its translation is CASSQLGQNNQPQHF. The chain combines TRBV4-1 with TRBJ1-5; D might be TRBD1 (6 bases). The CDR3 length is 15 residues. CDR1 is MGHRA, CDR2 YSYEKL, per germline. V lost 3 bases, J lost 3 bases, and 12 bases lay in between.

This clonotype was detected ten times or more. The chain joins TRBV6-2 or TRBV6-3 to TRBJ1-1; D is unclear. Trimming cost V 5 bases and J 6 bases, with 10 bases left between them. Per germline, CDR1 MNHEY and CDR2 SVGEGT. CDR3 length equals 12 residues. The CDR3 DNA sequence: TGTGCCAGCAGTGAAGGAGTAGCTGAAGCTTTCTTT. Its translation: CASSEGVAEAFF.

The chain combines TRBV6-1 with TRBJ2-7, with 14 positions matching TRBD2. V trimming: 2 bases; J trimming: 3 bases; junction bases outside the gene matches: 3. Germline V gives CDR1 MNHNS, CDR2 SASEGT. The CDR3 is 16 amino acids. DNA of the CDR3: TGTGCCAGCAGTGAACATGGGACTAGCGGGAGCTACGAGCAGTACTTC. Translated: CASSEHGTSGSYEQYF.

The J gene is TRBJ2-4, the V gene TRBV7-9, with D perhaps matching TRBD2 (5 bases). Germline loops: CDR1 SEHNR, CDR2 FQNEAQ (reference sequence). V gave up 3 bases and J gave up 1 base, with 16 bases separating them. The CDR3 consists of 17 residues. The CDR3 sequence is CASSFPLAHEAKNIQYF. Here the CDR3 DNA reads TGTGCCAGCAGCTTCCCGCTAGCCCACGAGGCCAAAAACATTCAGTACTTC.